The sequence of this T cell receptor (beta chain) was determined in a study of shared clonotypes between healthy human individuals. The table came from immunoSEQ multiplex PCR; TCRdb's copy has only in-frame clones and leaves some out. The sample gives about 490,000 clones, around 85% of which show up once; about an eighth is in the top ten. This clone turned up a few times. This CDR3 contains 14 residues. CDR1 and CDR2 (germline): MDHEN, SYDVKM. Trimming removed 2 bases from V and 4 bases from J, with 11 bases in between. The sequence was collected from a woman between 40 and 55 years old in good health. Some clones in this sample may be carry-over from other donors' samples. The V gene is TRBV28, the J gene TRBJ2-5; D could derive from TRBD1 or TRBD2 (5 bases each). The sequenced sample consisted of PBMCs. The CDR3 loop is CASSLRSGRETQYF. In DNA, the CDR3 is TGTGCCAGCAGTTTAAGATCGGGGCGAGAGACCCAGTACTTC.